This T cell receptor beta chain is from a study (dated by TCRdb to between 2015 and 2016). From V the trimming removes 5 bases and from J it removes 5 bases, while the gene matches leave 8 bases of the junction unaccounted for. There are 15 amino acids in the CDR3, from cysteine to phenylalanine inclusive. Here the CDR3 DNA is all that survives: 45 bases in frame from base 1. As encoded in the germline V gene, CDR1 is MDHEN while CDR2 is SYDVKM. For this clonotype: The antigen this receptor binds is unknown. Base quality data are lacking; no much larger clone is found one base away.

Library preparation used RT-PCR. The listed sequencing device is Illumina MiSeq. TCRdb reprocessed the public reads (quality trimming at Q25 with fastp, clone calling with MiXCR) and kept in-frame beta chains. Under each unique CDR3 protein, matching rows form one entry showing the most common genes and DNA. The sample table contains more than 550,000 distinct CDR3 sequences; only one count was recorded for over 12% of them. Around 3.3% of the sample is taken by the ten largest. Sequenced sample: memory CD4+ T cells from blood. The receptor was derived from a female donor in good health, serving as a healthy control. The rearranged chain carries TRBV28 and TRBJ2-1; 8 central nucleotides agree with TRBD1. The DNA is TGTGCCAGCAGTCAGGACAGGGTGGGACACAATGAGCAGTTCTTC. It encodes CASSQDRVGHNEQFF.